One T cell receptor beta chain is described in this entry. The data belong to a study of shared clonotypes between healthy human individuals. Germline V CDR1 and CDR2: MNHNS, SASEGT. The CDR3 is 14 residues long. J gave up 0 bases and V 4 bases, and 1 base lay outside the gene matches. The table came from immunoSEQ multiplex PCR; TCRdb's copy has only in-frame clones and leaves some out. The table has 2 million to 2.5 million clones, approximately 95% seen once; the top ten hold over 0.1%. This chain connects TRBV6-1 to TRBJ2-7; TRBD2 matches 9 bases. Sequences were obtained from naive CD4+ T cells sorted from blood. Noted subset: CD45RA+ positively selected. This sequence originates from a man younger than 30 in good health. CDR3: CASSGSGGSYEQYF. The CDR3 nucleotides read TGTGCCAGCAGTGGTAGCGGGGGCTCCTACGAGCAGTACTTC.